The 27 T cell receptor beta chains below come from one sample, sequenced in a study of memory CD4+ T cells and cytomegalovirus serostatus. Sequenced by immunoSEQ multiplex PCR; TCRdb stores in-frame clones only, minus some. This sample has roughly 50,000 clones, with around 79% found just once. Single viable CD3+CD4+CD8-CD45RO+ cells were sorted as the memory CD4+ T cells. The specimen sequenced was memory CD4+ T cells from blood. Receptor source: an adult in good health and CMV-seronegative.

This chain links TRBV7-2 with TRBJ1-3; D is undetermined. The CDR3 has 14 residues. V was pared by 3 bases and J by 4 bases, with 10 bases between. Germline V gene sequence: CDR1 SGHTA, CDR2 FQGNSA. CDR3 amino acids: CASSFSGYGNTIYF. The DNA for the CDR3 is TGTGCCAGCAGCTTTTCGGGGTACGGAAACACCATATATTTT.

The chain carries TRBV18 and TRBJ1-1, with 7 bases identical to TRBD1. V dropped 2 bases and J dropped 9; count of bases not matched to a gene: 6. CDR1 and CDR2 (germline): KGHSH, LQKENI. CDR3 length equals 13 residues. The CDR3 spells CASSPTGTVQAFF. In DNA, the CDR3 is TGTGCCAGCTCACCAACCGGGACAGTTCAAGCTTTCTTT.

The rearrangement uses TRBV6-6 and TRBJ1-6, with D unclear. The CDR3 is 14 residues long. Trimming shortened V by 2 bases and J by 6 bases, and 8 bases separated the two germline ends. Germline loops: CDR1 MNHNY, CDR2 SVGAGI (reference sequence). The CDR3, as DNA: TGTGCCAGCAGTTACGGTGGCAGTAATTCACCCCTCCACTTT. It is translated as CASSYGGSNSPLHF.

The chain couples TRBV9 to TRBJ2-5; possibly TRBD1 for D (6 bases). With 4 bases removed from V and 1 base from J, the gap between germline ends came to 29 bases. The CDR3 is 20 amino acids. Germline lookup yields CDR1 SGDLS and CDR2 YYNGEE. CDR3 sequence reads: CASSPSGPFPGHGFQETQYF. The CDR3 DNA sequence: TGTGCCAGCAGCCCATCGGGCCCCTTTCCGGGACACGGCTTCCAAGAGACCCAGTACTTC.

The chain couples TRBV6-5 to TRBJ1-6, with a possible D match to TRBD1 (5 bases). The V end lost 5 bases, the J end lost 8 bases, and 7 bases lay between the germline ends. Germline CDR1 is MNHEY and CDR2 is SVGAGI. CDR3 length equals 12 residues. CDR3 amino acids: CASSKGDSPLHF. Here the CDR3 DNA reads TGTGCCAGCAGTAAAGGGGATTCACCCCTCCACTTT.

The chain joins TRBV6-5 to TRBJ1-5; 8 bases are a match to TRBD1. V gave up 6 bases and J gave up 3 bases; unmatched junction bases: 1. The germline V gene has CDR1 MNHEY and CDR2 SVGAGI. CDR3 length: 13 amino acids. For the CDR3, the DNA is TGTGCCAGCAGGGACAGGGCCAATCAGCCCCAGCATTTT. The encoded protein is CASRDRANQPQHF.

V usage is TRBV19 and J usage is TRBJ2-5; D may be TRBD1 (6 bases). The CDR3 contains 14 residues. Trimming removed 3 bases from V and 3 bases from J, with 11 bases in between. The germline gives CDR1 LNHDA, CDR2 SQIVND (reference sequence). CDR3 sequence reads: CASSIRAGEETQYF. The CDR3 DNA is TGTGCCAGTAGTATTCGGGCAGGGGAAGAGACCCAGTACTTC.

The chain employs TRBV9 and TRBJ1-6; TRBD1 matches at 7 bases. CDR3 length: 15 residues. Trimming removed 3 bases from V and 7 bases from J; junction bases left unmatched: 7. Germline V CDR1 and CDR2: SGDLS, YYNGEE. The CDR3 bases are TGTGCCAGCAGCGAGGGGACAGAGCCAAATTCACCCCTCCACTTT. Its protein is CASSEGTEPNSPLHF.

V gene TRBV6-5 combines with J gene TRBJ1-2; D not resolved. Deletions cut 6 bases from V and 8 bases from J, with 13 bases between. The CDR3 runs 12 residues. CDR1 and CDR2 (germline): MNHEY, SVGAGI. The CDR3 DNA is TGTGCCAGCAGCTCCATGGACGAGGGCTACACCTTC. Residues: CASSSMDEGYTF.

A few counts support this clone. The V and J genes are TRBV6-5 and TRBJ2-7, with 10 bases matching TRBD1. The trim removed 6 bases at V and 1 base at J, leaving 6 bases unmatched. Per the germline V gene, CDR1 is MNHEY and CDR2 is SVGAGI. The CDR3 covers 15 residues. CDR3 sequence (DNA): TGTGCCAGCAGGCTTTCGGGACAGGGGTCCTACGAGCAGTACTTC. This codes for CASRLSGQGSYEQYF.

The genes are TRBV10-3 and TRBJ1-2; D call uncertain. This CDR3 spans 14 amino acids. Germline CDR1 is ENHRY and CDR2 is SYGVKD. Deletions cut 4 bases from V and 4 bases from J, with 13 bases between. The CDR3 nucleotides read TGTGCCATCAGTGGAAGCAATACGGGCTATGGCTACACCTTC. Translated: CAISGSNTGYGYTF.

V is TRBV2 and J is TRBJ1-6, with 7 bases identical to TRBD1. CDR3 length: 16 amino acids. J was trimmed by 3 bases and V by 7 bases; bases with no gene match: 9. Germline V gene lookup returns CDR1 SNHLY and CDR2 FYNNEI. The DNA for the CDR3 is TGTGCCAGCACACCGAGGACAGGCCTCTATAATTCACCCCTCCACTTT. As protein: CASTPRTGLYNSPLHF.

This clone has more than one count but fewer than ten. The rearrangement links TRBV29-1 to TRBJ2-4; maybe TRBD2 (6 bases). The CDR3 runs to 15 residues. Trimming shortened V by 4 bases and J by 5 bases, and 18 bases separated the two germline ends. Looked up from germline, CDR1 is SQVTM and CDR2 is ANQGSEA. The CDR3 coding sequence is TGCAGCGTTGTTTCGCTAGCGTTTTTCGAAAACATTCAGTACTTC. As protein: CSVVSLAFFENIQYF.

This clone was counted many times. The gene calls are TRBV5-1 and TRBJ2-3; D call uncertain. With 4 bases removed from V and 2 bases from J, the gap between germline ends came to 17 bases. Germline V CDR1 and CDR2: SGHRS, YFSETQ. CDR3 length: 16 residues. The CDR3 sequence: CASSTIVDSPTDTQYF. In nucleotides, the CDR3 is TGCGCCAGCAGCACGATTGTAGATAGCCCCACAGATACGCAGTATTTT.

V usage is TRBV9 and J usage is TRBJ2-3; TRBD2 matches at 8 bases. The CDR3 extends over 19 amino acids. With 2 bases clipped from V and 3 bases from J, the junction kept 17 bases outside the gene matches. Looked up from germline, CDR1 is SGDLS and CDR2 is YYNGEE. CDR3 DNA: TGTGCCAGCAGCGTCTACTCAAGTTCGGGGGCGGGAGGAACAGATACGCAGTATTTT. This codes for CASSVYSSSGAGGTDTQYF.

As for this clone: The sample carries other DNA sequences with the same CDR3. The gene calls are TRBV28 and TRBJ1-1; D perhaps matches TRBD1 (5 bases). The CDR3 length is 11 residues. Germline V lookup: CDR1 MDHEN, CDR2 SYDVKM. Deletions cut 8 bases from V and 5 bases from J, with 9 bases between. CDR3 DNA: TGTGCCAGCCCACGGGGGACTGAAGCTTTCTTT. Its translation: CASPRGTEAFF.

The gene calls are TRBV30 and TRBJ1-2; TRBD1 might be the D (5 bases). The ends were cut back, 5 bases at V and 7 bases at J, with 11 bases in the middle. The CDR3 sequence is 11 residues long. The germline V gene has CDR1 GTSNPN and CDR2 SVGIG (reference sequence). Written as DNA, the CDR3 is TGTGCCTGGGGACGGGGGACTGGCTACACCTTC. This sequence encodes CAWGRGTGYTF.

CDR3 residues: CASSSPYYNEQFF. The CDR3, as DNA: TGTGCCAGCAGCTCTCCCTACTACAATGAGCAGTTCTTC. The rearrangement joins TRBV7-2 to TRBJ2-1; D remains ambiguous. Trimming shortened V by 4 bases and J by 3 bases, and 7 bases separated the two germline ends. Germline CDR1 and CDR2: SGHTA and FQGNSA. This CDR3 is 13 amino acids long.

The chain is built from TRBV6-1 and TRBJ2-7, with TRBD2 identical over 8 bases. This CDR3 comprises 16 residues. Looked up from germline, CDR1 is MNHNS and CDR2 is SASEGT. Unmatched junction bases numbered 10, after V lost 1 base and J lost 5 bases. CDR3 region: CASSEGPGGPRNEQYF. CDR3 nucleotides: TGTGCCAGCAGTGAAGGCCCGGGGGGGCCTCGAAACGAGCAGTACTTC.

Judged by abundance, this clone is medium-sized. V is TRBV5-1 and J is TRBJ2-3, with D perhaps given as TRBD1 or TRBD2 (7 bases each). The length of the CDR3 is 16 residues. Looked up from germline, CDR1 is SGHRS and CDR2 is YFSETQ. Deletions cut 1 base from V and 5 bases from J, with 17 bases between. In DNA form, the CDR3 reads TGCGCCAGCAGCTTGTCAGGGGGGGGCCGGATAGATACGCAGTATTTT. Translated, it gives CASSLSGGGRIDTQYF.

This clone was found a few times. The gene calls are TRBV27 and TRBJ2-1; D call uncertain. The V gene's germline CDR1 is MNHEY and CDR2 SMNVEV (reference sequence). Trimming pared 5 bases from V and 0 bases from J, leaving 14 bases between. The CDR3 length is 16 residues. This CDR3 is CASSPRTDSSYNEQFF. In DNA form, the CDR3 reads TGTGCCAGCAGTCCCCGGACGGATAGCTCCTACAATGAGCAGTTCTTC.

The rearrangement links TRBV28 to TRBJ1-1; 9 nucleotides align to TRBD1. The CDR3 length is 16 residues. With 1 base clipped from V and 0 bases from J, the junction kept 3 bases outside the gene matches. The germline gives CDR1 MDHEN, CDR2 SYDVKM. For the CDR3, the DNA is TGTGCCAGCAGTTTATATGGGACAGGGTTGAACACTGAAGCTTTCTTT. Its protein product is CASSLYGTGLNTEAFF.

The CDR3 DNA sequence: TGTGCCAGCACCCCTGATCGGGGTCAAGAGACCCAGTACTTC. Its translation: CASTPDRGQETQYF. This chain connects TRBV7-2 to TRBJ2-5, with D maybe TRBD2 (5 bases). V was shortened by 7 bases and J by 2 bases, with 14 bases between the two germline ends. The CDR3 has 14 residues. The V gene's germline CDR1 is SGHTA and CDR2 FQGNSA.

The chain links TRBV28 to TRBJ1-1; D is unclear. This CDR3 contains 14 residues. Trimming stripped 9 bases from V and 2 bases from J, with 16 bases between. In germline, CDR1 is MDHEN, CDR2 SYDVKM. In DNA, the CDR3 is TGTGCCAGTACGGCGAGTTGGGGAAACACTGAAGCTTTCTTT. Its protein product is CASTASWGNTEAFF.

This sequence joins TRBV6-1 and TRBJ2-5; 9 nucleotides align to TRBD2. Losses at the gene ends were 7 bases for V and 4 bases for J; bases not matched to a gene: 4. CDR3 length: 13 residues. The germline gives CDR1 MNHNS, CDR2 SASEGT. CDR3 region: CASTGLARETQYF. DNA of the CDR3: TGTGCCAGCACCGGACTAGCGCGAGAGACCCAGTACTTC.

V gene TRBV18 combines with J gene TRBJ1-1; unclear D gene. Germline V lookup: CDR1 KGHSH, CDR2 LQKENI. V lost 7 bases and J lost 6, with 12 bases in between. This CDR3 has 12 residues. CDR3 residues: CASLAEDSEAFF. In nucleotides, the CDR3 is TGTGCCAGCTTAGCTGAGGACTCTGAAGCTTTCTTT.

This clone has more than one count but fewer than ten. In DNA, the CDR3 is TGTGCCAGCCCCGGACAGTCCGCGGCAAGCTACACCTTC. Translating gives CASPGQSAASYTF. The chain recombines TRBV6-1 with TRBJ1-2, with a weak D call TRBD1 (6 bases). CDR1 and CDR2 (germline): MNHNS, SASEGT. V was clipped by 8 bases and J by 9 bases, with 19 bases between them. The CDR3 contains 13 residues.